This TCR beta chain came from a study of cytomegalovirus exposure and HLA in healthy donors. PCR involved 60 Vbeta and 13 Jbeta primers. Produced via immunoSEQ multiplex PCR; TCRdb's table is partial and in-frame only. The table has just over 150,000 clones, almost 80% seen once. The CDR3 contains 16 residues. CDR1 is SGHDT, CDR2 YYEEEE, per germline. Trimming removed 4 bases at V and 2 bases at J, with 19 bases between. V is TRBV5-6 and J is TRBJ2-7, with D possibly TRBD1 on 6 matching bases. The sequence was collected from a woman in her fifties or sixties in good health and CMV-seropositive. Sample: PBMCs. This CDR3 reads CASSPGGQLITYEQYF. As DNA, the CDR3 is TGTGCCAGCAGCCCCGGCGGACAGCTAATTACCTACGAGCAGTACTTC.